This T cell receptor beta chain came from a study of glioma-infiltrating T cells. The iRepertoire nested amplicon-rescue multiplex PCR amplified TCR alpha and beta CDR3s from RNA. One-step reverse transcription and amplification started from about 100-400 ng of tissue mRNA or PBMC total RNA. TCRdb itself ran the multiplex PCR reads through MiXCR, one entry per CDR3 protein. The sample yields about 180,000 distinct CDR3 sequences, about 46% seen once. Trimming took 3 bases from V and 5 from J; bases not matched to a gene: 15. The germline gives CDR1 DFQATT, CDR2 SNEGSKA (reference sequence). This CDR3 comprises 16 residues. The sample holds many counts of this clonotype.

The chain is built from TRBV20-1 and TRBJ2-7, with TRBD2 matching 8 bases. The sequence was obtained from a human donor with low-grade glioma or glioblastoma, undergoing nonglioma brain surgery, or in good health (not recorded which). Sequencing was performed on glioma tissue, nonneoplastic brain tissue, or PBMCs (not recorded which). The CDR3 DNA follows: TGCAGTGCTAGCCGGGAGGGGGGTTGGGCCTTGGACGAGCAGTACTTC. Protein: CSASREGGWALDEQYF.